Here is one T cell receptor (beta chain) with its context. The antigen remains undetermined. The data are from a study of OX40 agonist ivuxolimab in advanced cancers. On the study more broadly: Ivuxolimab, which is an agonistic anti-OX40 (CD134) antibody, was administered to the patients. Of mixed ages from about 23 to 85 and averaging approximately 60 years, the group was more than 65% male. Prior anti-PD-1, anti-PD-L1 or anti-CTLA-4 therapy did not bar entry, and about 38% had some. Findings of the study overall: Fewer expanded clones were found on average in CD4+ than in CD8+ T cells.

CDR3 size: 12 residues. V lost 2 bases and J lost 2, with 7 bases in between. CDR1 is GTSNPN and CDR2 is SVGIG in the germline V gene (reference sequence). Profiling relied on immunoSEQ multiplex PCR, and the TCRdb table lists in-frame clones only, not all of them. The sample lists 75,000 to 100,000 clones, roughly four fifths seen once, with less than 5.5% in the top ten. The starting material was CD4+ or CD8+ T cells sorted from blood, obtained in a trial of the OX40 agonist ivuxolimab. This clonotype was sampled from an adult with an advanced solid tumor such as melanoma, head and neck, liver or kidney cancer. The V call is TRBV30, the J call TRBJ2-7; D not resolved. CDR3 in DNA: TGTGCCTGGAGTCAACTGCCCTACGAGCAGTACTTC. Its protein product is CAWSQLPYEQYF. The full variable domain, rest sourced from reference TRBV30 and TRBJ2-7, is SQTIHQWPATLVQPVGSPLSLECTVEGTSNPNLYWYRQAAGRGLQLLFYSVGIGQISSEVPQNLSASRPQDRQFILSSKKLLLSDSGFYLCAWSQLPYEQYFGPGTRLTVT.